This T cell receptor (beta chain) came from a study of shared clonotypes between healthy human individuals. Study overall: Each donor's CD8 memory used one plate, CD8 naive two, each CD4 subset three. Regarding the study as a whole: Across subsets, estimated richness was generally greater for naive than for memory populations. Exclusively blood specimens were collected; tissue repertoires likely differ.

Some clones are missing from TCRdb's copy, which holds only in-frame ones; the method was immunoSEQ multiplex PCR. The repertoire holds about 2 million clones, approximately 94% seen once, with under 1.5% in the top ten. Naive CD8 cells lacked CD45RO, underwent positive selection for CCR7 and left out terminally differentiated effector memory CD45RA+ cells. The study drew all its donors from Caucasian adults living in Nashville, Tennessee. Germline V CDR1 and CDR2: PRHDT, FYEKMQ (reference sequence). The J segment lost 2 bases and the V segment lost 3 bases, leaving 5 bases of the junction unmatched. The CDR3 runs to 16 residues. Details on this clone: Its antigen is undetermined.

The chain carries TRBV13 and TRBJ2-3; 10 nucleotides line up with TRBD2. Sample: naive CD8+ T cells sorted from blood. The sequence derives from a young man in good health. CDR3 sequence reads: CASSFRTSGDTDTQYF. The CDR3 bases are TGTGCCAGCAGCTTTCGAACTAGCGGGGACACAGATACGCAGTATTTT.